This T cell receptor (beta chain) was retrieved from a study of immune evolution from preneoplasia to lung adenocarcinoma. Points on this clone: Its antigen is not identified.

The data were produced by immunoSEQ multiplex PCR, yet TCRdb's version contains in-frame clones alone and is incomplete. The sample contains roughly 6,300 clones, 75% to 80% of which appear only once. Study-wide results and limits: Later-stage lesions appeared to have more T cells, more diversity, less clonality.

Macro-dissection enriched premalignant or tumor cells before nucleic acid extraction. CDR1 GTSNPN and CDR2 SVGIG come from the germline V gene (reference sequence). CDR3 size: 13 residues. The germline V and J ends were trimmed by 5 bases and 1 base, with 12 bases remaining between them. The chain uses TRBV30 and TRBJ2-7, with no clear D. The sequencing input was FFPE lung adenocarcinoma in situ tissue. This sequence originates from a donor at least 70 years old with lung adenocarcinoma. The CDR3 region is CAWYDRNSYEQYF. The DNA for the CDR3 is TGTGCCTGGTACGATAGGAATTCCTACGAGCAGTACTTC.